This record covers a single TCR beta chain. This specimen comes from a study of regulatory T cells in long-lasting Graves disease. Overall study context: Antithyroid drugs had been taken under 3 months by newly diagnosed Graves' patients.

Time point reported: newly diagnosed GD, antithyroid drugs for less than 3 months. PBMC RNA was the source of the TCR library. Under American Thyroid Association guidelines, Graves' disease was diagnosed. TCR beta libraries were built with iRepertoire HTBI primers and Arm-PCR of CDR3 regions. MiXCR was run by TCRdb on the multiplex PCR reads, yielding one entry per CDR3 protein. Here the sample spans around 450,000 distinct CDR3 sequences, around 16% being singletons. The sample was also reused in another study, on T cells in Graves' hyperthyroidism and ophthalmopathy.

The clonotype originates from a middle-aged woman with Graves disease. The sample here was peripheral blood mononuclear cells (PBMCs), taken at new diagnosis, from a patient treated with antithyroid drugs.

CDR3 sequence: CASSTFWDRVESSNQPQHF. The CDR3 region has the DNA TGTGCCAGCAGTACTTTTTGGGACAGGGTGGAAAGTAGCAATCAGCCCCAGCATTTT. The J gene is TRBJ1-5, the V gene TRBV7-8, with 9 bases lining up with TRBD1. The CDR3 has 19 amino acids. The V gene's germline CDR1 is SGHVS and CDR2 FQNEAQ. Trimming removed 6 bases from V and 0 bases from J; junction bases left unmatched: 15.